Given below is one TCR beta chain in context. Its target is not known. The data stem from a study of siplizumab effects on memory and regulatory T cells. Study observations and caveats: Alloreactive sequences from unstimulated CD4+ memory cells fell significantly with siplizumab. The Treg-derived share of mappable alloreactive CD4+ clones averaged approximately 71% with siplizumab and 25% to 30% in controls.

Sequenced by immunoSEQ multiplex PCR; TCRdb stores in-frame clones only, minus some. The table shows around 110,000 clones, with roughly 94% occurring only once. V shed 0 bases and J 6 bases; nucleotides not matched to a gene: 5. The germline V gene encodes CDR1 KGHSH and CDR2 LQKENI. This CDR3 is built from 15 residues. The receptor comes from a human donor in good health. The sequencing input was non-Treg CD4+ T cells sorted from blood. The J gene is TRBJ2-1, the V gene TRBV18; 7 bases are a match to TRBD2. Written as DNA, the CDR3 is TGTGCCAGCTCACCACCTAGCGGGTCACGCAATGAGCAGTTCTTC. Translating gives CASSPPSGSRNEQFF.